Listed below are T cell receptor beta chains from one sample, sequenced in a study of cytomegalovirus exposure and HLA in healthy donors. Libraries were prepared by immunoSEQ multiplex PCR; TCRdb keeps only in-frame clonotypes and omits some of them. Of about 160,000 clones in the sample, over 80% were seen once. The specimen was PBMCs. These receptors all stem from a woman between 18 and 30 years old in good health and CMV-seronegative. CDR3s include the opening cysteine and the closing phenylalanine or tryptophan. D genes are given only for firm matches. Only some rows state a clone size, as once, few, many or a class for expanded clones.

j_call clone_size v_call d_call cdr3_nt cdr3_aa
TRBJ2-2 . TRBV5-4 TRBD1 TGTGCCAGCAGCTTGGCGGACAGGGGGAGAACCGGGGAGCTGTTTTTT CASSLADRGRTGELFF
TRBJ1-1 . TRBV30 . TGTGCCTGGGAGGAGACTGCCCCGAACACTGAAGCTTTCTTT CAWEETAPNTEAFF
TRBJ2-1 . TRBV6-1 TRBD1 TGTGCCAGCAGTGAGACCGGGACAGGTCGACCCTACAATGAGCAGTTCTTC CASSETGTGRPYNEQFF
TRBJ1-2 . TRBV4-1 TRBD1 TGCGCCAGCAGCCAGGGACAGGGCTATGGCTACACCTTC CASSQGQGYGYTF
TRBJ2-1 . TRBV9 TRBD2 TGTGCCAGCGGCGTATGGGCTAGCGGGGGTAATGAGCAGTTCTTC CASGVWASGGNEQFF
TRBJ1-1 . TRBV5-4 TRBD1 TGTGCCAGCAGGCCGAACAGGGGGCCCACTGAAGCTTTCTTT CASRPNRGPTEAFF
TRBJ2-1 few TRBV6-1 . TGTGCCAGCAGTGAAGTTGTGAGGATGCCCCCAAGTCCGTTCTTC CASSEVVRMPPSPFF
TRBJ2-7 . TRBV6-1 . TGTGCCAGCACTGAAAGTACACTGGACACCTACGAGCAGTACTTC CASTESTLDTYEQYF
TRBJ2-7 . TRBV5-4 TRBD1 TGTGCCAGCAGCCCGGACAGGGGCTACGAGCAGTACTTC CASSPDRGYEQYF
TRBJ2-7 once TRBV7-9 TRBD2 TGTTCCAGCAGCACGGGACTAGCGGTGAGGCTCGACCTGATAGAGCAGTACTTC CSSSTGLAVRLDLIEQYF
TRBJ1-5 few TRBV5-1 . TGCGCCAGCAGCGCTGGTGGTGACTCTTATCAGCCCCAGCATTTT CASSAGGDSYQPQHF
TRBJ2-5 . TRBV4-1 TRBD1 TGCGCCAGCAGCCAGGACGGGACAGGGAGGTTGAGAGAGACCCAGTACTTC CASSQDGTGRLRETQYF
TRBJ1-6 . TRBV9 . TGTGCCAGCAGCGTGGGAGCGGGGGTAAATTCACCCCTCCACTTT CASSVGAGVNSPLHF
TRBJ1-5 . TRBV12-5 . TGTGCTAGTGCCCCTACAGGGAGTCGCAATCAGCCCCAGCATTTT CASAPTGSRNQPQHF
TRBJ2-1 . TRBV5-6 TRBD2 TGTGCCAGCAGCTACGGCCTCGCTAGCGGGGGGGCAAATGAGCAGTTCTTC CASSYGLASGGANEQFF
TRBJ1-1 once TRBV6-1 . TGTGCCAGCAGTGCGACAGGATTAGCTGCTGAAGCTTTCTTT CASSATGLAAEAFF
TRBJ2-7 . TRBV5-6 . TGTGCCAGCAGCCCGGCAGGGCGCGAGCAGTACTTC CASSPAGREQYF
TRBJ2-3 . TRBV6-1 TRBD2 TGTGCCAGCAGTGGTTCATCTAGCGGGGGATTCACAGATACGCAGTATTTT CASSGSSSGGFTDTQYF